The sequence of this T cell receptor (beta chain) was determined in a study of cytomegalovirus exposure and HLA in healthy donors (dated by TCRdb to 2017 to 2019). A note on the overall study: According to a later analysis, the 120 or so validation repertoires were produced on the same platform as the 700 or so repertoires of the first cohort. The study aimed to test whether signatures of past pathogen exposure could be identified by cataloging public T cell receptors. In addition to the first cohort of roughly 670 subjects, a separate validation cohort of over 90 different subjects was used. To predict cytomegalovirus infection status, the study brought together high-throughput TCR immunosequencing, statistical association of individual TCRs with disease status, and machine learning. Points the paper makes about the study in general: The classifier was reported to diagnose cytomegalovirus status with high specificity and sensitivity in both the original and validation cohorts. A total of some 180 TCR beta chains were listed by the study as associated with cytomegalovirus. A later analysis had no HLA typing for the validation cohort, so co-occurrence there was scored across all 120 or so repertoires. In vitro tests confirmed that a few of the cytomegalovirus-associated TCR beta chains recognize cytomegalovirus antigens. It was suggested by the authors that the approach could potentially be generalized to other disease states and immunological phenotypes. A later analysis found that TCRs clustered in the first cohort also tended to co-occur in the approximately 120 validation repertoires, with 94% of cluster scores above 0. Most TCR sequences were seen in very few donors, while some public TCRs were found in many individuals.

In the case of this clone: No cognate antigen has been identified for it. Qualities for individual bases were not recorded, and no much larger clone is one base off.

V has 0 bases trimmed and J has 4 bases trimmed; junction bases matching no gene number 15. The CDR3 numbers 18 residues from cysteine through phenylalanine. The only DNA kept is the CDR3, 54 bases in frame from the first base. As encoded in the germline V gene, CDR1 is MGHRA while CDR2 is YSYEKL. Library prep was done by the immunoSEQ multiplex PCR assay. In the source study's methods: A statistical classification framework was developed to diagnose cytomegalovirus status using the catalog of TCR beta chain sequences. Sourced from immuneACCESS, this table was stored by TCRdb with only in-frame sequences that have V and J called. A share of the clones is absent; for the studies checked, an unresolved V gene accounts for under half, and the remainder has no known explanation. V, J and clone size were drawn from that table, and D and trimming were deduced from the DNA. This sample gives roughly 180,000 clones in total; 86% of them show up just once. In total, the top ten clones hold 6% to 8% of the sample.

Separate from the approximately 690-subject first cohort, the validation cohort of over 90 subjects was the group to which the donors belonged. Sequences were obtained from PBMCs. This TCR was recovered from a man between 25 and 39 years old in good health and CMV-seropositive. The chain is made from TRBV4-1 and TRBJ2-7; 7 bases in between match TRBD2. The CDR3 corresponds to CASSQEMRRGRGVYEQYF. The DNA sequence is given as TGCGCCAGCAGCCAAGAGATGAGAAGGGGACGGGGGGTTTACGAGCAGTACTTC.